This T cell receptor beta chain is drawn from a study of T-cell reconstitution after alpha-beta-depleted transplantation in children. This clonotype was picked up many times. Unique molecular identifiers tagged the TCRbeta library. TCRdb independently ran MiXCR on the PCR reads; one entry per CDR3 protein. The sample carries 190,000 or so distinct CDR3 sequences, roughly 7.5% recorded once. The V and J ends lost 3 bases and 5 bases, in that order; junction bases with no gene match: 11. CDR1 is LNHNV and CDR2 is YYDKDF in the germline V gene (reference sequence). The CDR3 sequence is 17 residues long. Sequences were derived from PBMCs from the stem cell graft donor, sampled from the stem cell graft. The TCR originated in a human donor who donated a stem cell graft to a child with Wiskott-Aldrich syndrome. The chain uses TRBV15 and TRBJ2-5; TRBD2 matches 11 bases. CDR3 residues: CATSRLRRLAGNETQYF. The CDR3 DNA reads TGTGCCACCAGCAGGCTCCGGAGACTAGCGGGGAACGAGACCCAGTACTTC.